Each of the 17 T cell receptor beta chains below was sequenced from the same sample in a study of T cell changes during pregnancy in multiple sclerosis. Produced via immunoSEQ multiplex PCR; TCRdb's table is partial and in-frame only. The sample lists some 59,000 clones, roughly nine tenths occurring once. The sequencing here drew on peripheral blood, taken in the first trimester of pregnancy. The receptors come from a female donor with multiple sclerosis, enrolled in a pregnancy study.

The chain is built from TRBV7-9 and TRBJ2-7; 11 positions match TRBD1. Trimming cost V 5 bases and J 7 bases; bases outside gene matches: 7. CDR1 and CDR2 from the germline V gene are SEHNR and FQNEAQ (reference sequence). There are 14 residues in the CDR3. CDR3 residues: CASSLGTGGWEQYF. CDR3 DNA sequence: TGTGCCAGCAGCCTGGGGACAGGGGGATGGGAGCAGTACTTC. The whole variable domain, remainder taken from reference TRBV7-9 and TRBJ2-7, is DTGVSQNPRHKITKRGQNVTFRCDPISEHNRLYWYRQTLGQGPEFLTYFQNEAQLEKSRLLSDRFSAERPKGSFSTLEIQRTEQGDSAMYLCASSLGTGGWEQYFGPGTRLTVT.

V usage is TRBV18 and J usage is TRBJ2-2; D is unresolved. The CDR3 has 15 amino acids. The germline CDR1 and CDR2 sequences are KGHSH and LQKENI. V was cut by 3 bases and J by 2 bases, with 10 bases left in between. CDR3 bases: TGTGCCAGCTCACCTCAAGATCTAAACACCGGGGAGCTGTTTTTT. Its translation: CASSPQDLNTGELFF.

Only a few counts were recorded for this clone. The chain uses TRBV7-2 and TRBJ2-1; possibly TRBD1 for D (7 bases). The V and J ends lost 7 bases and 0 bases respectively, with 22 bases between them. CDR1 and CDR2 from the germline V gene are SGHTA and FQGNSA. CDR3 length equals 18 residues. The CDR3 spells CASTLGGGGASSYNEQFF. The DNA for the CDR3 is TGTGCCAGCACTCTAGGGGGCGGCGGGGCGAGCTCCTACAATGAGCAGTTCTTC.

The CDR3 region has the DNA TGCAGCGTTGAAGGACAGCCCGCCTACAATGAGCAGTTCTTC. It is translated as CSVEGQPAYNEQFF. This chain links TRBV29-1 with TRBJ2-1, with a tentative D call TRBD1 (5 bases). Germline V gene data show CDR1 as SQVTM and CDR2 as ANQGSEA. The CDR3 covers 14 residues. Trimming shortened V by 1 base and J by 2 bases, and 9 bases separated the two germline ends.

The chain has TRBV5-1 and TRBJ2-1; 7 positions match TRBD2. From germline, CDR1 is SGHRS and CDR2 YFSETQ. V lost 4 bases to trimming and J lost 4 bases; unmatched junction nucleotides: 8. The CDR3 has 15 residues. CDR3 nucleotides: TGCGCCAGCAGCCCCGGACTAGTTGGGTACAATGAGCAGTTCTTC. Protein: CASSPGLVGYNEQFF.

The table lists this clone with a count of one. The J gene is TRBJ2-3, the V gene TRBV28; possibly TRBD1 for D (6 bases). The CDR3 totals 14 residues. Trimming took 4 bases from V and 3 from J, leaving 11 bases between them. Germline loops: CDR1 MDHEN, CDR2 SYDVKM. The CDR3 DNA reads TGTGCCAGCAGTTCGACAGGAGTAACAGATACGCAGTATTTT. This codes for CASSSTGVTDTQYF. The complete variable domain, with remaining parts taken from reference TRBV28 and TRBJ2-3, reads DVKVTQSSRYLVKRTGEKVFLECVQDMDHENMFWYRQDPGLGLRLIYFSYDVKMKEKGDIPEGYSVSREKKERFSLILESASTNQTSMYLCASSSTGVTDTQYFGPGTRLTVL.

This rearrangement joins TRBV12-1 to TRBJ2-2; the D call TRBD1 from the table was never checked on the DNA. TRBV12-1 is a recognized pseudogene. The length of the CDR3 is 14 residues. The DNA of the CDR3 is TGTGCCAGCAGCTTTATGTTCAGGACCGGGGAGCTGTTTTTT. Residues: CASSFMFRTGELFF.

The chain joins TRBV6-1 to TRBJ2-3; D perhaps matches TRBD1 (6 bases). The length of the CDR3 is 15 residues. V was cut by 6 bases and J by 4 bases, with 17 bases left in between. The germline V gene has CDR1 MNHNS and CDR2 SASEGT. CDR3 bases: TGTGCCAGCAGCGAACCGGGGACAATTCCAGATACGCAGTATTTT. Residues: CASSEPGTIPDTQYF.

This chain connects TRBV5-4 to TRBJ2-1; D ambiguous. The V gene's germline CDR1 is SGHNT and CDR2 YYREEE (reference sequence). Trimming cost V 0 bases and J 8 bases, with 12 bases left between them. This CDR3 is built from 14 residues. CDR3 loop: CASSLEAAMDEQFF. The CDR3, as DNA: TGTGCCAGCAGCTTGGAGGCAGCGATGGATGAGCAGTTCTTC.

V usage is TRBV7-9 and J usage is TRBJ1-1; TRBD1 might be the D (6 bases). Germline-derived CDR1 and CDR2 are SEHNR and FQNEAQ (reference sequence). The CDR3 has 14 amino acids. Trimming took off 7 bases at V and 4 bases at J, with 16 bases between the two ends. The CDR3 nucleotides read TGTGCCAGCAACCCCGGACAGAGGAGCACTGAAGCTTTCTTT. Its protein product is CASNPGQRSTEAFF. The whole variable domain, filled in from reference TRBV7-9 and TRBJ1-1, reads DTGVSQNPRHKITKRGQNVTFRCDPISEHNRLYWYRQTLGQGPEFLTYFQNEAQLEKSRLLSDRFSAERPKGSFSTLEIQRTEQGDSAMYLCASNPGQRSTEAFFGQGTRLTVV.

The V and J genes are TRBV6-6 and TRBJ2-5; 8 nucleotides match TRBD1. CDR1 and CDR2 from the germline V gene are MNHNY and SVGAGI (reference sequence). V shed 2 bases, J shed 5 bases, and the junction held 7 bases outside the gene matches. The CDR3 has 15 residues. CDR3 coding DNA: TGTGCCAGCAGTTACACAGGACAGGGTGCCGAGACCCAGTACTTC. Translation: CASSYTGQGAETQYF.

The rearrangement uses TRBV19 and TRBJ2-7, with 7 bases matching TRBD2. Germline lookup yields CDR1 LNHDA and CDR2 SQIVND (reference sequence). The V and J ends lost 6 bases and 7 bases, in that order; junction bases with no gene match: 12. CDR3 size: 14 residues. CDR3 amino acids: CASRRVAGEEEQYF. CDR3 nucleotide sequence: TGTGCCAGTAGGCGGGTTGCGGGGGAGGAGGAGCAGTACTTC.

This sequence joins TRBV19 and TRBJ2-5; TRBD2 is a possible D gene (7 bases). From germline, CDR1 is LNHDA and CDR2 SQIVND (reference sequence). The CDR3 has 17 amino acids. The V gene lost 4 bases and the J gene lost 4 bases, with 22 bases spanning the gap. The CDR3 nucleotides are TGTGCCAGTAGTACATCTCCCGGGGGGCTGATCGGAGAGACCCAGTACTTC. Amino acid sequence: CASSTSPGGLIGETQYF.

This chain links TRBV9 with TRBJ2-3, with TRBD2 matching over 7 bases. There are 14 residues in the CDR3. Germline V gene data show CDR1 as SGDLS and CDR2 as YYNGEE. The J segment lost 0 bases and the V segment lost 4 bases, leaving 2 bases of the junction unmatched. The CDR3: CASSPSGSTDTQYF. DNA of the CDR3: TGTGCCAGCAGCCCTAGCGGTAGCACAGATACGCAGTATTTT.

This clone occurred a few times. CDR3 sequence (DNA): TGTGCCAGCAGCGCCGGGTTTGTTACTGAAGCTTTCTTT. As protein: CASSAGFVTEAFF. The J gene is TRBJ1-1, the V gene TRBV9; no clear D. The germline CDR1 and CDR2 sequences are SGDLS and YYNGEE. Trimming removed 3 bases at V and 5 bases at J, with 11 bases between. This CDR3 contains 13 residues.

The chain's CDR3 is CASSASENTEAFF. The CDR3 DNA reads as TGTGCCAGCAGTGCTTCAGAGAACACTGAAGCTTTCTTT. The genes are TRBV6-1 and TRBJ1-1; D gene unclear. Trimming shortened V by 4 bases and J by 1 base, and 7 bases separated the two germline ends. The CDR3 length is 13 residues. Germline V gene data show CDR1 as MNHNS and CDR2 as SASEGT.

This clone was seen just once. CDR3 amino acids: CASSYSIQGNTGELFF. In DNA, the CDR3 is TGTGCCAGCAGTTACTCGATTCAGGGGAACACCGGGGAGCTGTTTTTT. The chain recombines TRBV6-5 with TRBJ2-2; D is possibly TRBD1 (5 bases). Germline CDR1 is MNHEY and CDR2 is SVGAGI. The CDR3 has 16 residues. V lost 0 bases to trimming and J lost 1 base, with 9 bases between them.